This T cell receptor beta chain was obtained from a study of shared clonotypes between healthy human individuals. Study-level points and caveats: A handful of donors had about 5.1% of their naive CD4 clonotypes in common.

The CDR3 runs 13 residues. Trimming left V 5 bases short and J 0 bases short, with 8 bases between. Germline CDR1 is SQVTM and CDR2 is ANQGSEA. Clones were sequenced by immunoSEQ multiplex PCR, and TCRdb holds only the in-frame ones, with some missing. The sample consists of 1,400,000 or so clones, about 98.5% of them appearing once. Comments on this clone: Its specificity is not known.

The specimen was naive CD4+ T cells sorted from blood. The sample's subset: CD45RA+ positively selected. The sequence came from a man aged 25-40 years in good health. The genes are TRBV29-1 and TRBJ1-3; no definite D call. CDR3 DNA sequence: TGCAGCGTTTCACCTGACTCTGGAAACACCATATATTTT. It encodes CSVSPDSGNTIYF.